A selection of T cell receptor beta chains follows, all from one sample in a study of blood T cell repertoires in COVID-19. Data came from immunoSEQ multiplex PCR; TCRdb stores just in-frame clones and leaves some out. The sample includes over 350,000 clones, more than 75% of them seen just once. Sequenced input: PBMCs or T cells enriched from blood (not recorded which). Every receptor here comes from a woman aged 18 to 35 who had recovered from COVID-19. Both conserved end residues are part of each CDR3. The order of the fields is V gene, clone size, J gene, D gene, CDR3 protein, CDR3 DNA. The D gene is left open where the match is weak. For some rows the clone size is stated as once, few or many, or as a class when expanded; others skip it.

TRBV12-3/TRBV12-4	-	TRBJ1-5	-	CASSVRRGQPQHF	TGTGCCAGCAGTGTACGCAGGGGACAGCCCCAGCATTTT
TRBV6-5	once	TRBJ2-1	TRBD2	CASRIAGGNNEQFF	TGTGCCAGCAGGATAGCGGGGGGGAACAATGAGCAGTTCTTC
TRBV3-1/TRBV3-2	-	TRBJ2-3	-	CASSARLADTQYF	TGTGCCAGCAGCGCCCGACTAGCAGATACGCAGTATTTT
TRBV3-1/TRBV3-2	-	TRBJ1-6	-	CASSQDSGNNSPLHF	TGTGCCAGCAGCCAAGATTCGGGAAATAATTCACCCCTCCACTTT
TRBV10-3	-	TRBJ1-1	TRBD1	CAITGQGATEAFF	TGTGCCATCACCGGACAGGGGGCAACTGAAGCTTTCTTT
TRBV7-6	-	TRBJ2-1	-	CASSLSGDYNEQFF	TGTGCCAGCAGCTTATCAGGGGACTACAATGAGCAGTTCTTC
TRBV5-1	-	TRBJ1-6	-	CASSLGGSRESPLHF	TGCGCCAGCAGCTTAGGAGGCTCTAGGGAATCACCCCTCCACTTT
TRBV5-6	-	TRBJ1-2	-	CASSLSGSGYTF	TGTGCCAGCAGCTTGTCAGGGTCCGGCTACACCTTC
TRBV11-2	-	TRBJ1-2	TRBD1	CASSSGQGPFSNYGYTF	TGTGCCAGCAGCTCCGGACAGGGCCCCTTTTCTAACTATGGCTACACCTTC
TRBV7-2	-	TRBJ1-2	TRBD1	CASSLADRGQFDYGYTF	TGTGCCAGCAGCTTAGCCGACAGGGGGCAGTTTGACTATGGCTACACCTTC
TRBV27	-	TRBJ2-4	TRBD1	CASSTGETKNIQYF	TGTGCCAGCAGTACAGGGGAGACCAAAAACATTCAGTACTTC
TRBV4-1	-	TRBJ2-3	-	CASSQEHSDTQYF	TGCGCCAGCAGCCAAGAACATTCAGATACGCAGTATTTT
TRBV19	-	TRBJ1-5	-	CASSIDLIGASGNQPQHF	TGTGCCAGTAGTATAGATCTTATAGGGGCTAGTGGCAATCAGCCCCAGCATTTT
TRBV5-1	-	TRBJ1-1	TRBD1	CASSFTGGTEAFF	TGCGCCAGCAGCTTCACAGGGGGCACTGAAGCTTTCTTT
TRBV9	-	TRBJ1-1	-	CASSEPRGQLGTEAFF	TGTGCCAGCAGCGAGCCGCGGGGGCAATTGGGGACTGAAGCTTTCTTT
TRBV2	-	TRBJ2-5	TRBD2	CASVAGGQETQYF	TGTGCCAGTGTAGCGGGGGGTCAAGAGACCCAGTACTTC
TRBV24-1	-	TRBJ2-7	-	CATSDFGREGGQYF	TGTGCCACCAGTGATTTTGGACGTGAAGGGGGGCAGTACTTC
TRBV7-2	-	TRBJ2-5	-	CASSLSPSVATQYF	TGTGCCAGCAGCTTATCCCCTAGCGTTGCGACCCAGTACTTC
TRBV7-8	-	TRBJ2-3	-	CASSLNGGARTDTQYF	TGTGCCAGCAGCTTAAACGGCGGGGCCCGCACAGATACGCAGTATTTT
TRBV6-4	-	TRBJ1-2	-	CASSPTFQGGQLYGYTF	TGTGCCAGCAGCCCCACTTTTCAGGGCGGACAACTATATGGCTACACCTTC
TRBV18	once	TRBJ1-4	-	CASSPREVTNEKLFF	TGTGCCAGCTCACCGAGAGAAGTAACTAATGAAAAACTGTTTTTT
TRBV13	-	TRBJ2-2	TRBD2	CATGMLAATGELFF	TGTGCCACTGGTATGCTAGCGGCCACCGGGGAGCTGTTTTTT
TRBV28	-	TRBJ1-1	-	CASSKQGYTEAFF	TGTGCCAGCAGTAAACAGGGTTACACTGAAGCTTTCTTT
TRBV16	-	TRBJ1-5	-	CASSQSEARQPQHF	TGTGCCAGCAGCCAATCGGAGGCTCGACAGCCCCAGCATTTT
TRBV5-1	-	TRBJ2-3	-	CASSREKGTDTQYF	TGCGCCAGCAGCCGGGAGAAAGGCACAGATACGCAGTATTTT
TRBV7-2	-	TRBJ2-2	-	CASSWRDGGTGELFF	TGTGCCAGCAGCTGGAGGGACGGAGGTACCGGGGAGCTGTTTTTT
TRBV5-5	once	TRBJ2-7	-	CASSSKGDYEQYF	TGTGCCAGCAGCTCCAAGGGGGACTACGAGCAGTACTTC
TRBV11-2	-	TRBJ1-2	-	CASSLAGFRYGYTF	TGTGCCAGCAGCTTAGCAGGGTTTCGCTATGGCTACACCTTC
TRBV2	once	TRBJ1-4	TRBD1	CASRPDPGQGVFNEKLFF	TGTGCCAGCAGGCCGGACCCGGGACAGGGGGTGTTTAATGAAAAACTGTTTTTT
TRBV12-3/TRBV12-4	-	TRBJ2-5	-	CASSLGAGEYF	TGTGCCAGCAGTTTAGGGGCAGGGGAGTACTTC
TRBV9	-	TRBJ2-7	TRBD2	CASSAAERLAGRYEPFYEQYF	TGTGCCAGCAGCGCCGCCGAAAGGCTAGCGGGGCGTTACGAGCCCTTCTACGAGCAGTACTTC
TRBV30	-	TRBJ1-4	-	CASSLNAGPKKLFF	TGTGCCAGCTCCCTTAATGCGGGCCCTAAAAAACTGTTTTTT
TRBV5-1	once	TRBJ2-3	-	CASSLAWQFTDTQYF	TGCGCCAGCAGCTTGGCCTGGCAGTTCACAGATACGCAGTATTTT
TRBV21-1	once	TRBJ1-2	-	CASDRKGYTF	TGTGCCAGCGACAGGAAGGGCTACACCTTC
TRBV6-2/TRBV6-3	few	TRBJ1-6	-	CASSPQAGNNSPLHF	TGTGCCAGCAGCCCCCAGGCCGGGAACAATTCACCCCTCCACTTT
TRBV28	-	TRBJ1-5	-	CASSSMKRSTVSNQPQHF	TGTGCCAGCAGTTCCATGAAAAGGTCTACAGTAAGCAATCAGCCCCAGCATTTT
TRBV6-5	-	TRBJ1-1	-	CASSYRGRDTEAFF	TGTGCCAGCAGTTACAGGGGGAGGGACACTGAAGCTTTCTTT
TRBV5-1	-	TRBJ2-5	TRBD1	CASTLEGGTKTQYF	TGCGCCAGCACCCTGGAAGGGGGCACGAAGACCCAGTACTTC
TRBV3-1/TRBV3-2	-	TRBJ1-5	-	CASSQGQPNQPQHF	TGTGCCAGCAGCCAAGGACAGCCCAATCAGCCCCAGCATTTT
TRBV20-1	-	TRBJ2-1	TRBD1	CSASRGPSSYNEQFF	TGCAGTGCTAGTAGGGGGCCGAGCTCCTACAATGAGCAGTTCTTC
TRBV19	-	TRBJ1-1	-	CASSMGDTLNTEAFF	TGTGCCAGTAGTATGGGGGACACCTTGAACACTGAAGCTTTCTTT
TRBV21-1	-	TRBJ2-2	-	CASSPARAGAGTGELFF	TGTGCCAGCAGTCCCGCCCGGGCGGGGGCGGGGACCGGGGAGCTGTTTTTT
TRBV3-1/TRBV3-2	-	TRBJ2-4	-	CASSQGRGFIAKNIQYF	TGTGCCAGCAGCCAAGGAAGAGGGTTCATAGCCAAAAACATTCAGTACTTC
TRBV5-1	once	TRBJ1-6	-	CASTLDSYNSPLHF	TGCGCCAGCACATTGGACAGTTATAATTCACCCCTCCACTTT
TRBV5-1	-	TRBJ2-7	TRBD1	CASSPSGQGSYEQYF	TGCGCCAGCAGCCCTTCGGGACAGGGCTCCTACGAGCAGTACTTC
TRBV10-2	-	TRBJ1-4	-	CASSEKGARLFF	TGCGCCAGCAGTGAGAAGGGAGCAAGGCTGTTTTTT
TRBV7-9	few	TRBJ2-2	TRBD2	CASSARTSGGPTGELFF	TGTGCCAGCAGCGCCAGGACTAGCGGGGGGCCCACCGGGGAGCTGTTTTTT
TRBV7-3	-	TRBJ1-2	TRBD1	CASSRNPGQGSANYGYTF	TGTGCCAGCAGCCGAAACCCGGGACAGGGATCGGCTAACTATGGCTACACCTTC
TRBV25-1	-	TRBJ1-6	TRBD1	CASSARGQWNSPLHF	TGTGCCAGCAGTGCAAGGGGACAGTGGAATTCACCCCTCCACTTT
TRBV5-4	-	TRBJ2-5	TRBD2	CASSLRLAGQETQYF	TGTGCCAGCAGCTTGAGGCTAGCGGGACAAGAGACCCAGTACTTC
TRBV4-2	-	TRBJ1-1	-	CASTTGSTEAFF	TGTGCCAGCACCACAGGGTCCACTGAAGCTTTCTTT
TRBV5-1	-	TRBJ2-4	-	CASTFSDIQYF	TGCGCCAGCACCTTTTCGGACATTCAGTACTTC
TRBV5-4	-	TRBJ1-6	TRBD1	CASSRDRVLSPLHF	TGTGCCAGCAGCCGAGACAGGGTACTTTCACCCCTCCACTTT
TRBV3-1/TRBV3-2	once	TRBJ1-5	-	CASSQGTPGNQPQHF	TGTGCCAGCAGCCAAGGGACACCAGGAAATCAGCCCCAGCATTTT
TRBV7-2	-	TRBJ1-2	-	CASSLAGDTNYGYTF	TGTGCCAGCAGCTTAGCAGGGGACACTAACTATGGCTACACCTTC